Following are 5 T cell receptor beta chains from one sample sequenced in a study of T cell responses to AZD1222 COVID-19 vaccine. TCRdb's table, derived via immunoSEQ multiplex PCR, lists solely in-frame clones and lacks some. There are about 110,000 clones in the sample; roughly nine tenths occur only once, and 3.5% to 4.5% lies in the top ten. The specimen comprised peripheral blood, sampled on day 0 of AZD1222 vaccination. These receptors came from an adult in good health.

The chain employs TRBV3-1 (or the pseudogene TRBV3-2) and TRBJ2-3; the D is unclear. Trimming cost V 4 bases and J 0 bases, with 11 bases left between them. CDR3 length: 15 residues. CDR1 is LGHDT and CDR2 is YNNKEL in the germline V gene (reference sequence). CDR3 loop: CASSPQMDSTDTQYF. The CDR3 DNA sequence: TGTGCCAGCAGCCCCCAGATGGACAGCACAGATACGCAGTATTTT.

This clone was observed once. This chain connects TRBV10-3 to TRBJ2-4; no definite D call. Trimming removed 3 bases from V and 0 bases from J, with 18 bases in between. Looked up from germline, CDR1 is ENHRY and CDR2 is SYGVKD. This CDR3 comprises 18 residues. The DNA for the CDR3 is TGTGCCATCAGTGAAAGGTCCTCAGGAGCACTAGCCAAAAACATTCAGTACTTC. Translation gives CAISERSSGALAKNIQYF.

The chain is built from TRBV6-2 or TRBV6-3 and TRBJ2-3, with D perhaps matching TRBD1 (5 bases). The germline V and J ends were trimmed by 2 bases and 2 bases, with 17 bases remaining between them. This CDR3 region has 17 residues. The germline V gene encodes CDR1 MNHEY and CDR2 SVGEGT. The CDR3 DNA follows: TGTGCCAGCAGTTACGACCTTATAGGGGCTGTCACAGATACGCAGTATTTT. This codes for CASSYDLIGAVTDTQYF.

This chain joins TRBV6-6 and TRBJ1-6; TRBD1 matches at 7 bases. CDR1 and CDR2 from the germline V gene are MNHNY and SVGAGI (reference sequence). CDR3 length: 13 residues. The junction had 6 bases not matched to a gene; V was cut back by 7 bases and J by 9 bases. Here the CDR3 DNA reads TGTGCCAGCACCGCACAGGGGAGTTCACCCCTCCACTTT. This translates into CASTAQGSSPLHF.

The rearrangement uses TRBV7-6 and TRBJ2-3; D is unresolved. Trimming removed 0 bases at V and 0 bases at J, with 7 bases between. The CDR3 covers 15 residues. CDR1 SGHVS and CDR2 FNYEAQ come from the germline V gene. CDR3 loop: CASSLAGRSTDTQYF. The CDR3 coding sequence is TGTGCCAGCAGCTTAGCAGGGCGGAGCACAGATACGCAGTATTTT.